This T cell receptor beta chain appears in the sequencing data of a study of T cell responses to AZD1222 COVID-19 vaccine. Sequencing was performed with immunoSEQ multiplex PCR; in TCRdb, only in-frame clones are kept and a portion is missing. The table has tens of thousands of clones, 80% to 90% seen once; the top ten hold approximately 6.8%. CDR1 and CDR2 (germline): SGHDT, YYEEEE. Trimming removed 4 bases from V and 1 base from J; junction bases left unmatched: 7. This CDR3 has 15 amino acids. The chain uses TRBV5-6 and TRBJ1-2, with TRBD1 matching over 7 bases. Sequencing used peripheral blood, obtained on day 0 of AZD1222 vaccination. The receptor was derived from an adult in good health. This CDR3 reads CASSPRDRDNYGYTF. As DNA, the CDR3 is TGTGCCAGCAGCCCGCGGGACAGAGATAACTATGGCTACACCTTC.